A selection of T cell receptor beta chains follows, all from one sample in a study of siplizumab effects on memory and regulatory T cells. The method was immunoSEQ multiplex PCR; TCRdb's version includes in-frame clones alone and lacks a portion of them. The table includes around 97,000 clones, roughly 94% detected once. The sample was non-Treg CD4+ T cells sorted from blood. These TCRs come from a human donor in good health. The CDR3 runs from the conserved cysteine through the conserved F or W. A D gene is named only where the DNA matches it firmly. Expanded clones get a size class; other rows say once, few or many, or leave the size out.

v_call: TRBV7-9
j_call: TRBJ1-5
clone_size: .
d_call: .
cdr3_aa: CASSLEGGPQHF
cdr3_nt: TGTGCCAGCAGCTTAGAGGGCGGCCCCCAGCATTTT

v_call: TRBV9
j_call: TRBJ1-1
clone_size: .
d_call: TRBD1
cdr3_aa: CASSPYLEQGVGGFF
cdr3_nt: TGTGCCAGCAGCCCCTATTTAGAGCAGGGGGTAGGAGGCTTCTTT

v_call: TRBV10-2
j_call: TRBJ2-3
clone_size: .
d_call: .
cdr3_aa: CASSVIRDTQYF
cdr3_nt: TGCGCCAGCAGTGTGATTAGGGATACGCAGTATTTT

v_call: TRBV5-1
j_call: TRBJ2-7
clone_size: .
d_call: .
cdr3_aa: CASSDAWSYEQYF
cdr3_nt: TGCGCCAGCAGTGACGCGTGGTCCTACGAGCAGTACTTC

v_call: TRBV7-9
j_call: TRBJ2-5
clone_size: once
d_call: TRBD2
cdr3_aa: CASSLGLSGRAQETQYF
cdr3_nt: TGTGCCAGCAGCTTAGGATTGAGCGGGAGGGCCCAAGAGACCCAGTACTTC

v_call: TRBV14
j_call: TRBJ1-1
clone_size: .
d_call: .
cdr3_aa: CASSGRGIQNTEAFF
cdr3_nt: TGTGCCAGCAGTGGCCGCGGGATACAGAACACTGAAGCTTTCTTT

v_call: TRBV5-1
j_call: TRBJ1-1
clone_size: .
d_call: .
cdr3_aa: CASSHLVNTEAFF
cdr3_nt: TGCGCCAGCAGCCATTTAGTTAACACTGAAGCTTTCTTT

v_call: TRBV11-2
j_call: TRBJ2-7
clone_size: .
d_call: TRBD2
cdr3_aa: CASSYGTTGEQYF
cdr3_nt: TGTGCCAGCAGCTACGGGACTACGGGCGAGCAGTACTTC

v_call: TRBV19
j_call: TRBJ1-2
clone_size: .
d_call: .
cdr3_aa: CASTAGSSFNYGYTF
cdr3_nt: TGTGCCAGTACAGCCGGCTCCTCCTTTAACTATGGCTACACCTTC

v_call: TRBV25-1
j_call: TRBJ2-6
clone_size: .
d_call: .
cdr3_aa: CASSPFSGANVLTF
cdr3_nt: TGTGCCAGCTCGCCGTTCTCTGGGGCCAACGTCCTGACTTTC

v_call: TRBV19
j_call: TRBJ2-3
clone_size: .
d_call: TRBD2
cdr3_aa: CASRTSGRSRTDTQYF
cdr3_nt: TGTGCCAGTAGAACTAGCGGGAGGTCCCGCACAGATACGCAGTATTTT

v_call: TRBV30
j_call: TRBJ1-3
clone_size: .
d_call: TRBD1
cdr3_aa: CAWRNRGRGNTIYF
cdr3_nt: TGTGCCTGGAGAAACAGGGGGCGTGGAAACACCATATATTTT

v_call: TRBV6-5
j_call: TRBJ2-5
clone_size: .
d_call: .
cdr3_aa: CASSYSKVAVVETQYF
cdr3_nt: TGTGCCAGCAGTTACTCGAAAGTTGCGGTAGTGGAGACCCAGTACTTC

v_call: TRBV5-1
j_call: TRBJ2-1
clone_size: .
d_call: TRBD2
cdr3_aa: CASSLGAGVSNEQFF
cdr3_nt: TGCGCCAGCAGCCTGGGAGCGGGAGTAAGTAATGAGCAGTTCTTC

v_call: TRBV25-1
j_call: TRBJ2-2
clone_size: .
d_call: .
cdr3_aa: CASSEGTVAGELFF
cdr3_nt: TGTGCCAGCAGTGAGGGGACGGTAGCCGGGGAGCTGTTTTTT

v_call: TRBV11-2
j_call: TRBJ2-7
clone_size: .
d_call: TRBD2
cdr3_aa: CASSGTSSYEQYF
cdr3_nt: TGTGCCAGCTCGGGGACTAGCTCCTACGAGCAGTACTTC

v_call: TRBV5-1
j_call: TRBJ2-1
clone_size: .
d_call: .
cdr3_aa: CASSSGQSSYNEQFF
cdr3_nt: TGCGCCAGCAGCTCAGGGCAGAGCTCCTACAATGAGCAGTTCTTC

v_call: TRBV7-3
j_call: TRBJ1-1
clone_size: .
d_call: .
cdr3_aa: CASGRGRGTEAFF
cdr3_nt: TGTGCCAGCGGTCGTGGGAGGGGTACTGAAGCTTTCTTT

v_call: TRBV7-2
j_call: TRBJ1-5
clone_size: .
d_call: .
cdr3_aa: CASSLIYQPQHF
cdr3_nt: TGTGCCAGCAGCTTAATTTATCAGCCCCAGCATTTT

v_call: TRBV5-1
j_call: TRBJ2-3
clone_size: .
d_call: TRBD2
cdr3_aa: CASRLRTSGSSDTQYF
cdr3_nt: TGCGCCAGCAGACTACGGACTAGCGGGAGTTCGGATACGCAGTATTTT

v_call: TRBV28
j_call: TRBJ2-3
clone_size: .
d_call: .
cdr3_aa: CASSSLFKNEEDTQYF
cdr3_nt: TGTGCCAGCAGTTCACTATTCAAAAACGAGGAAGATACGCAGTATTTT

v_call: TRBV7-6
j_call: TRBJ2-7
clone_size: .
d_call: .
cdr3_aa: CASSLLSAYEQYF
cdr3_nt: TGTGCCAGCAGCTTATTGTCGGCCTACGAGCAGTACTTC

v_call: TRBV7-3
j_call: TRBJ1-1
clone_size: .
d_call: .
cdr3_aa: CASSPQGGTEAFF
cdr3_nt: TGTGCCAGCAGCCCACAGGGAGGCACTGAAGCTTTCTTT

v_call: TRBV16
j_call: TRBJ1-2
clone_size: few
d_call: TRBD1
cdr3_aa: CASSLRQGHGYTF
cdr3_nt: TGTGCCAGCAGCCTGCGACAGGGCCATGGCTACACCTTC

v_call: TRBV30
j_call: TRBJ2-1
clone_size: .
d_call: .
cdr3_aa: CAWSAMTEYNEQFF
cdr3_nt: TGTGCCTGGAGTGCGATGACAGAATACAATGAGCAGTTCTTC